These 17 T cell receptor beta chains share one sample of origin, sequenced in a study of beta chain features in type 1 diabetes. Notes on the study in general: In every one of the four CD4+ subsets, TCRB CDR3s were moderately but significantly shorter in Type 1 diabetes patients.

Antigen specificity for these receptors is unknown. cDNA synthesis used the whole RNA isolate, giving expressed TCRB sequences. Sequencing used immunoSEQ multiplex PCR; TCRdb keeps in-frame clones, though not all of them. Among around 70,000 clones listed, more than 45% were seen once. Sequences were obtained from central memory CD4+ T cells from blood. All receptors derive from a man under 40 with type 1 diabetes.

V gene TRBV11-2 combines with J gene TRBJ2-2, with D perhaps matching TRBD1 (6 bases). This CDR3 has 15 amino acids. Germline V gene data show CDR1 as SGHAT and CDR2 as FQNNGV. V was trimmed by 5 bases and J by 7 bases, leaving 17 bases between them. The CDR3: CASSRFAGVDGELFF. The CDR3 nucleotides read TGTGCCAGCAGCCGATTCGCAGGGGTGGACGGGGAGCTGTTTTTT.

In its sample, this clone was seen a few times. CDR3 bases: TGCGCCAGCAGCTTGGAGGGACAGGGGGACATTCAGTACTTC. Translating gives CASSLEGQGDIQYF. The chain uses TRBV5-1 and TRBJ2-4, with 11 bases fitting TRBD1. V dropped 0 bases and J dropped 8; count of bases not matched to a gene: 1. Per the germline V gene, CDR1 is SGHRS and CDR2 is YFSETQ. The CDR3 extends over 14 amino acids.

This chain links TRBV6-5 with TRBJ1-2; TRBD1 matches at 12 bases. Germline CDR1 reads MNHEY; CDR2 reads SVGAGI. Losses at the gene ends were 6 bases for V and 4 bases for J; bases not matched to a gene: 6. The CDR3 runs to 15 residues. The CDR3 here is CASRPGQGASYGYTF. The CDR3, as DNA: TGTGCCAGCAGACCGGGACAGGGGGCCAGCTATGGCTACACCTTC.

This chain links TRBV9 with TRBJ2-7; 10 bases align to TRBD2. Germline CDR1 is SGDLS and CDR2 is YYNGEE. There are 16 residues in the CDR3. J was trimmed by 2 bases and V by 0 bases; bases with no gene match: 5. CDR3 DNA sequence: TGTGCCAGCAGCGTAGGGCCTAGCGGGGGCCCCTACGAGCAGTACTTC. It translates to CASSVGPSGGPYEQYF.

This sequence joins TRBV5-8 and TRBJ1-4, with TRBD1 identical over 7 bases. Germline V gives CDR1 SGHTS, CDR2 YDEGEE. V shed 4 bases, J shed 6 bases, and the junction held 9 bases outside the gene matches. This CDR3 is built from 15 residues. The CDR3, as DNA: TGTGCCAGCAGCAGGGGGCTCAGGGCAGATGAAAAACTGTTTTTT. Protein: CASSRGLRADEKLFF.

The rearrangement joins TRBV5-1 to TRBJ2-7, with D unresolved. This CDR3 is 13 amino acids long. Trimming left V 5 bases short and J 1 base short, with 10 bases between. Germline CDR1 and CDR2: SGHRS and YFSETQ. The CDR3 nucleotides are TGCGCCAGCAGTGTGGCCGCATCCTACGAGCAGTACTTC. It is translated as CASSVAASYEQYF.

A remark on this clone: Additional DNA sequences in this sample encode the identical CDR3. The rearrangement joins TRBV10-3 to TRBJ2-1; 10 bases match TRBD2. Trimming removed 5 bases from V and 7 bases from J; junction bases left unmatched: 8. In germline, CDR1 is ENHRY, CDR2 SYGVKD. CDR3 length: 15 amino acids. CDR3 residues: CAISPLAGVGNEQFF. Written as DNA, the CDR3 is TGTGCCATCAGTCCTCTAGCGGGAGTAGGGAATGAGCAGTTCTTC.

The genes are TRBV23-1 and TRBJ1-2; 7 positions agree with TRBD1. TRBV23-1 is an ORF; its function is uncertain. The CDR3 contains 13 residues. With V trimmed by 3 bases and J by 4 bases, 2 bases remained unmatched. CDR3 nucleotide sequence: TGCGCCAGCAGTCAGTCAGGGGGCTATGGCTACACCTTC. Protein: CASSQSGGYGYTF.

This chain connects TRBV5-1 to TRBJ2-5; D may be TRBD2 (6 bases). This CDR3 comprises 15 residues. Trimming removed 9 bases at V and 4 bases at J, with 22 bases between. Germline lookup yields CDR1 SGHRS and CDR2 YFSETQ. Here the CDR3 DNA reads TGCGCCACCTACCTCGCCCCCGGCGGGGTAGAGACCCAGTACTTC. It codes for CATYLAPGGVETQYF.

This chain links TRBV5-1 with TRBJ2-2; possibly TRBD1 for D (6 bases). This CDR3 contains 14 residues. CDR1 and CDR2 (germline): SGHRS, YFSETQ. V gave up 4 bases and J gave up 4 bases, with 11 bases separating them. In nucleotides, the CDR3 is TGCGCCAGCAGCCCGCGACAGGTCACCGGGGAGCTGTTTTTT. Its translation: CASSPRQVTGELFF.

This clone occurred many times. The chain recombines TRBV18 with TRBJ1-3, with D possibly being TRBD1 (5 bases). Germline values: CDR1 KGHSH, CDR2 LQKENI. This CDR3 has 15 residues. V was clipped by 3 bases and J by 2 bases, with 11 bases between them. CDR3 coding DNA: TGTGCCAGCTCACCCTTCAGGGAACCTGGAAACACCATATATTTT. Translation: CASSPFREPGNTIYF.

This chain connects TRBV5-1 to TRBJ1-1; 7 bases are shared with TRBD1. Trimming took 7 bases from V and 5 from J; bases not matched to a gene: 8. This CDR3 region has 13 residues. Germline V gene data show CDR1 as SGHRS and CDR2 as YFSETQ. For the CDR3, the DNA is TGCGCCAGCGGGCAGGGGGGTGGGACTGAAGCTTTCTTT. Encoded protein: CASGQGGGTEAFF.

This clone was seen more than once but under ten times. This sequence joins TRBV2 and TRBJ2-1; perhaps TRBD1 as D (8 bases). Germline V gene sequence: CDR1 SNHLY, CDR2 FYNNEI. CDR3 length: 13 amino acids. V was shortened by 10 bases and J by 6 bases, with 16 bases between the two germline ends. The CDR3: CATTGGVGNEQFF. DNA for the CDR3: TGTGCCACCACAGGGGGGGTAGGCAATGAGCAGTTCTTC.

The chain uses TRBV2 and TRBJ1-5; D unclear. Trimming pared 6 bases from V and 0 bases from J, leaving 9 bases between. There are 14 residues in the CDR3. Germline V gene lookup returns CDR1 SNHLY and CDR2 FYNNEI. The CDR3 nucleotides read TGTGCCAGCAGGGAAAGCTCTAGCAATCAGCCCCAGCATTTT. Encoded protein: CASRESSSNQPQHF.

CDR3 amino acids: CASSVDPLAAVNGYTF. The CDR3 DNA reads as TGTGCCAGCAGCGTAGACCCCCTGGCTGCCGTTAATGGCTACACCTTC. The chain is built from TRBV9 and TRBJ1-2, with D unclear. Germline V gene lookup returns CDR1 SGDLS and CDR2 YYNGEE. There are 16 residues in the CDR3. V lost 0 bases to trimming and J lost 6 bases, with 18 bases between them.

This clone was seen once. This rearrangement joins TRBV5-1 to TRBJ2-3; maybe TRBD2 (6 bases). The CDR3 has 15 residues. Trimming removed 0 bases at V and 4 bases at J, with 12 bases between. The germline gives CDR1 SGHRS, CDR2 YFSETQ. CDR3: CASSLGFAGSDTQYF. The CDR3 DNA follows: TGCGCCAGCAGCTTGGGGTTTGCGGGGTCAGATACGCAGTATTTT.

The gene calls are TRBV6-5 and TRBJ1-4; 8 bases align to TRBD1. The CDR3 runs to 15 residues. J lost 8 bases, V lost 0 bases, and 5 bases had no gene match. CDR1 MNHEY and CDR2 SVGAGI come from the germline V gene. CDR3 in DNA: TGTGCCAGCAGTTACTCAGGCGACAGGGGAGAAAAACTGTTTTTT. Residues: CASSYSGDRGEKLFF.